These T cell receptor beta chains were read from a single sample in a study of blood T cell repertoires in COVID-19. Clones were read by immunoSEQ multiplex PCR, and TCRdb kept only the in-frame ones, dropping some. The data hold 180,000 or so clones, with roughly 76% observed a single time. Sequencing input: peripheral blood. The origin of the receptors is a woman between 40 and 55 years old with COVID-19, enrolled during active disease. The CDR3 runs from the conserved cysteine through the conserved F or W. Fields, in order: clone size, J gene, D gene, V gene, CDR3 DNA, CDR3 protein. The D gene is left open where the match is weak. The listing skips clone size in some rows; elsewhere it reads once, few, many or a size class.

NA,TRBJ1-6,TRBD1,TRBV18,TGTGCCAGCTCACCAACCCCCGACAGGGGATCACCCCTCCACTTT,CASSPTPDRGSPLHF
NA,TRBJ1-5,NA,TRBV28,TGTGCCAGCAGTCCTAGGGGGAAGGGTGGCAATCAGCCCCAGCATTTT,CASSPRGKGGNQPQHF
few,TRBJ2-7,TRBD1,TRBV9,TGTGCCAGCACTCCAGCCCCGGGACAGGGAGAATTGCAGTACTTC,CASTPAPGQGELQYF
NA,TRBJ1-2,TRBD1,TRBV6-5,TGTGCCAGCAATCCGACAGGGGGCGTCTATGGCTACACCTTC,CASNPTGGVYGYTF
few,TRBJ1-6,NA,TRBV6-5,TGTGCCAGCAGTTACAGTTGGGCCCGGGGTAGTTCACCCCTCCACTTT,CASSYSWARGSSPLHF
NA,TRBJ2-1,NA,TRBV9,TGTGCCAGCAGCGCCCACCCGGTCCCGACACAGGAGCAGTTCTTC,CASSAHPVPTQEQFF
few,TRBJ1-2,NA,TRBV2,TGTGCCAGAAGGACAGATGGCTACACCTTC,CARRTDGYTF
NA,TRBJ1-1,TRBD1,TRBV9,TGTGCCAGCAGCTTCGGGACAGAGGGTGAAGCTTTCTTT,CASSFGTEGEAFF
NA,TRBJ2-5,NA,TRBV4-1,TGCGCCAGCAGTGCGACAGGAGCACAAGAGACCCAGTACTTC,CASSATGAQETQYF
NA,TRBJ1-2,NA,TRBV6-6,TGTGCCGGCGGGGGGGATCATTATGGCTACACCTTC,CAGGGDHYGYTF
NA,TRBJ2-2,TRBD1,TRBV28,TGTGCCAGCAGCCCCCCACAGGGGGTGAGCGGGGAGCTGTTTTTT,CASSPPQGVSGELFF
NA,TRBJ2-7,NA,TRBV27,TGTGCCAGCAGACCAATCAATCGGGGCGAGCAGTACTTC,CASRPINRGEQYF
NA,TRBJ1-1,NA,TRBV5-1,TGCGCCAGCAGCTTGCGGCCGGGGAACACTGAAGCTTTCTTT,CASSLRPGNTEAFF
NA,TRBJ1-2,NA,TRBV6-6,TGTGCCAGCAGTTACTCGATGGGTGACAGAACCTATGGCTACACCTTC,CASSYSMGDRTYGYTF
NA,TRBJ2-3,NA,TRBV7-7,TGTGCTAGCAGCCCCGGCGGGGGACAAGATACGCAGTATTTT,CASSPGGGQDTQYF
NA,TRBJ2-2,TRBD2,TRBV5-8,TGTGCCAGCAGCATCGGGACTAGCGGGAGAAGTTACGGGGAGCTGTTTTTT,CASSIGTSGRSYGELFF
NA,TRBJ2-3,NA,TRBV3-1/TRBV3-2,TGTGCCAGCACCCCGGGCGGGCGGTACACAGATACGCAGTATTTT,CASTPGGRYTDTQYF
NA,TRBJ2-1,TRBD2,TRBV28,TGTGCCAGCACAGATAGCGGGAAAGGAAGGAATGAGCAGTTCTTC,CASTDSGKGRNEQFF
few,TRBJ1-2,NA,TRBV30,TGTGCCTGGCTCCCGCGAGGCTATGGCTACACCTTC,CAWLPRGYGYTF
NA,TRBJ1-6,TRBD1,TRBV4-1,TGCGCCAGCAGCCAAAACACACAGGGGAGTAATTCACCCCTCCACTTT,CASSQNTQGSNSPLHF
few,TRBJ2-1,TRBD2,TRBV3-1/TRBV3-2,TGTGCCAGCAGCCAAGAGGTTAGCGGGAGGACCTACAATGAGCAGTTCTTC,CASSQEVSGRTYNEQFF
NA,TRBJ2-1,NA,TRBV18,TGTGCCAGCTCACTAATAGACAATGAGCAGTTCTTC,CASSLIDNEQFF
NA,TRBJ2-1,NA,TRBV27,TGTGCCAGCAGACCCGAACTTCAGCGGAGAACCCACAATGAGCAGTTCTTC,CASRPELQRRTHNEQFF
NA,TRBJ2-2,TRBD2,TRBV5-1,TGCGCCAGTACGACTAGCGGGGCGAAAAGGCGTACCGGGGAGCTGTTTTTT,CASTTSGAKRRTGELFF
NA,TRBJ2-3,TRBD2,TRBV15,TGTGCCACCAGCAGAGTCCAGCGGGGGGGAGACACAGATACGCAGTATTTT,CATSRVQRGGDTDTQYF
NA,TRBJ2-1,NA,TRBV7-2,TGTGCCAGCAGCATAAGACTAGTTTCAGGGCAGTTCTTC,CASSIRLVSGQFF
few,TRBJ2-1,NA,TRBV7-6,TGTGCCAGCAGCCCAAGTGACAGAGCGGGCCCCAATGAGCAGTTCTTC,CASSPSDRAGPNEQFF
NA,TRBJ2-3,NA,TRBV6-6,TGTGCCAGCAGTTACTATGAGACAGATACGCAGTATTTT,CASSYYETDTQYF
NA,TRBJ2-5,TRBD2,TRBV29-1,TGCAGCGTGGACAACCAGAGGGAGGGGCCAGGGGAGACCCAGTACTTC,CSVDNQREGPGETQYF
once,TRBJ2-5,NA,TRBV6-1,TGTGCCAGCAGTGAAGGGCAGGAGACCCAGTACTTC,CASSEGQETQYF
NA,TRBJ2-5,TRBD2,TRBV13,TGTGCCAGCAGCCCAATGGTTAGCGGGGCGAAGACCCAGTACTTC,CASSPMVSGAKTQYF
once,TRBJ2-5,TRBD2,TRBV24-1,TGTGCCACCAGTGACCCGCGCGTGCGGGAGAAGACCCAGTACTTC,CATSDPRVREKTQYF
once,TRBJ1-1,NA,TRBV4-2,TGTGCCAGCAGCCAGACGGGGAACCAGAACACTGAAGCTTTCTTT,CASSQTGNQNTEAFF
NA,TRBJ2-1,NA,TRBV7-9,TGTGCCAGCAGCTTACGGTATGAGCAGTTCTTC,CASSLRYEQFF
NA,TRBJ2-1,NA,TRBV4-1,TGCGCCAGCAGCCAAGGGAGCGGGGGCAGGACAGGAGAGCAGTTCTTC,CASSQGSGGRTGEQFF
NA,TRBJ1-1,NA,TRBV19,TGTGCCAGTAGTGAACACAGGCAGAACACTGAAGCTTTCTTT,CASSEHRQNTEAFF
NA,TRBJ1-1,NA,TRBV30,TGTGCCTGGATTGAAGGGACGGGGGGTTTCACTGAAGCTTTCTTT,CAWIEGTGGFTEAFF
NA,TRBJ2-7,NA,TRBV7-9,TGTGCCAGCAGCTTAGTATGGGCGAACCAGCAGTACTTC,CASSLVWANQQYF
NA,TRBJ1-3,TRBD1,TRBV3-1/TRBV3-2,TGTGCCAGCAGCCCAACTTCCGGGACAGGGACGGGAAACACCATATATTTT,CASSPTSGTGTGNTIYF
once,TRBJ2-5,NA,TRBV7-9,TGTGCCAGCAGCAAAGGGTACACGGGAGAGACCCAGTACTTC,CASSKGYTGETQYF
NA,TRBJ2-6,NA,TRBV7-6,TGTGCCAGCAGCTTAATGGGCATCCGCCATGGGGCCAACGTCCTGACTTTC,CASSLMGIRHGANVLTF
few,TRBJ2-1,NA,TRBV30,TGTGCCTCTACAGGTCCACCATACAATGAGCAGTTCTTC,CASTGPPYNEQFF
NA,TRBJ1-2,TRBD1,TRBV2,TGTGCCACCAGGAAGGAGGGGGCGGGGGGCTACACCTTC,CATRKEGAGGYTF
NA,TRBJ2-5,TRBD1,TRBV7-7,TGTGCTAGCAGCTCCAGCAGGGGGTCCGACGTGACCCAGTACTTC,CASSSSRGSDVTQYF
NA,TRBJ2-5,TRBD1,TRBV18,TGTGCCAGCTCACCAGGACAGGGGATCCAAGAGACCCAGTACTTC,CASSPGQGIQETQYF
NA,TRBJ1-2,NA,TRBV10-3,TGTGCCATCAGTGAGTCGGGGCAGGGCTATGGCTACACCTTC,CAISESGQGYGYTF
NA,TRBJ2-1,NA,TRBV27,TGTGCCAGCAGTTTATCGGGCAGTTCCTACAATGAGCAGTTCTTC,CASSLSGSSYNEQFF
NA,TRBJ1-4,TRBD1,TRBV2,TGTGCCAGCAGTCCGGACAGGGGGCGGGGTGAAAAACTGTTTTTT,CASSPDRGRGEKLFF